This TCR beta chain was recorded in a study of shared clonotypes between healthy human individuals. The overall study: The cohort had two women and a few men, ages 18 to 49.

Findings of the study overall: Only a few donors were included, so the genetic and exposure-history diversity represented was limited.

Data came from immunoSEQ multiplex PCR; TCRdb stores just in-frame clones and leaves some out. The profile shows some 690,000 clones, 90% of them singletons. About this clone itself: Its target is unknown.

Germline CDR1 reads SGHNT; CDR2 reads YYREEE (reference sequence). The CDR3 consists of 14 residues. Trimming at V came to 4 bases and at J to 2 bases, leaving 3 bases not matched to a gene. The V gene is TRBV5-4, the J gene TRBJ1-2, with 9 bases that match TRBD1. Sequencing was performed on memory CD8+ T cells from PBMCs. Described subset: CD45RO+ cells pooled with CCR7-negative TemRA cells. The sequence came from a man aged 18-30 years in good health. Some clones in this sample may be carry-over from other donors' samples. Here the CDR3 reads CASSVGQGNYGYTF. The CDR3 DNA is TGTGCCAGCAGCGTGGGACAGGGAAACTATGGCTACACCTTC.